The 23 T cell receptor beta chains presented below share a single source sample, sequenced in a study of blood T cells in healthy people across ages. Using a J-beta primer mix together with a sample-barcoded 5' primer, a second PCR was run for about 6 to 12 cycles. MiXCR was run by TCRdb on the 5' RACE reads, yielding one entry per CDR3 protein. The sample contains approximately 800,000 distinct CDR3 sequences, roughly 50% of which appear only once. The sequencing sample was made of blood. These receptors originate from a man aged 40-49 years in good health.

The V gene is TRBV5-1, the J gene TRBJ2-7; perhaps TRBD1 as D (5 bases). CDR3 length: 17 residues. The germline gives CDR1 SGHRS, CDR2 YFSETQ. Trimming left V 1 base short and J 0 bases short, with 17 bases between. CDR3 in amino acids: CASSLLSGTGSSYEQYF. For the CDR3, the DNA is TGCGCCAGCAGCTTGTTATCCGGAACAGGCAGCTCCTACGAGCAGTACTTC.

The J gene is TRBJ2-7, the V gene TRBV3-1; unclear D gene. This CDR3 has 14 residues. The germline V gene has CDR1 LGHDT and CDR2 YNNKEL (reference sequence). Trimming shortened V by 2 bases and J by 7 bases, and 15 bases separated the two germline ends. This CDR3 is CASSQHGRSNEQYF. CDR3 coding DNA: TGTGCCAGCAGCCAACACGGACGGAGCAATGAGCAGTACTTC.

The sample holds one count of this clonotype. The rearrangement joins TRBV6-5 to TRBJ1-5; D remains unclear. V lost 6 bases and J 0 bases, leaving 12 bases between the germline ends. The CDR3 is 15 amino acids. In germline, CDR1 is MNHEY, CDR2 SVGAGI. CDR3 region: CASSRRHNSNQPQHF. DNA of the CDR3: TGTGCCAGCAGCCGCAGACATAATAGCAATCAGCCCCAGCATTTT.

This clonotype was observed a few times. The J gene is TRBJ2-1, the V gene TRBV11-1, with D uncertain. The germline gives CDR1 SGHAT, CDR2 FQDESV (reference sequence). The V and J ends lost 2 bases and 6 bases respectively, with 14 bases between them. CDR3 size: 15 residues. The CDR3 nucleotides read TGTGCCAGCAGCTTATGGAGATCTCCAGGCAATGAGCAGTTCTTC. This gives the protein CASSLWRSPGNEQFF.

This clonotype was found a few times. The CDR3 protein is CASSLVQGDYGYTF. The CDR3 bases are TGTGCCAGCAGTTTAGTACAGGGGGACTATGGCTACACCTTC. V gene TRBV27 combines with J gene TRBJ1-2; 8 bases map to TRBD1. This CDR3 has 14 amino acids. Germline V lookup: CDR1 MNHEY, CDR2 SMNVEV (reference sequence). V shed 2 bases, J shed 3 bases, and the junction held 2 bases outside the gene matches.

V and J are TRBV20-1 and TRBJ1-1, with 12 bases that match TRBD1. After removal of 7 bases from V and 5 bases from J, the junction contained 8 bases not matched to a gene. The CDR3 totals 14 residues. CDR1 and CDR2 from the germline V gene are DFQATT and SNEGSKA (reference sequence). This CDR3 reads CSVSSGQGATEAFF. DNA of the CDR3: TGCAGTGTTTCTTCGGGACAGGGGGCGACTGAAGCTTTCTTT.

In its sample, this clonotype was seen a few times. V usage is TRBV10-3 and J usage is TRBJ2-4, with TRBD2 as a possible D gene (5 bases). Trimming took 3 bases from V and 13 from J, leaving 16 bases between them. CDR1 and CDR2 from the germline V gene are ENHRY and SYGVKD. The CDR3 length is 13 residues. CDR3: CAISDSLNGEQYF. In DNA, the CDR3 is TGTGCCATCAGTGACAGCCTGAATGGGGAGCAGTACTTC.

The chain is built from TRBV29-1 and TRBJ2-7; D is unclear. This CDR3 has 13 amino acids. The V end was cut by 4 bases, the J end by 5 bases, with 15 bases between. The V gene's germline CDR1 is SQVTM and CDR2 ANQGSEA. The CDR3 region has the DNA TGCAGCGTTGTCCAGTTAGGGTTGAACGAGCAGTACTTC. This translates into CSVVQLGLNEQYF.

This clonotype turned up a few times. J is TRBJ2-1 and V is TRBV29-1; a weak D match, TRBD1 (5 bases). CDR3 length: 14 amino acids. V lost 7 bases to trimming and J lost 8 bases, with 21 bases between them. Per germline, CDR1 SQVTM and CDR2 ANQGSEA. CDR3 nucleotides: TGCAGCGCCGTTTGGCAGGGCGGTATAGATGAGCAGTTCTTC. This sequence encodes CSAVWQGGIDEQFF.

For this clonotype: The germline gene is not matched at one end of the junction; a read error may be the cause. The rearrangement joins TRBV4-3 to TRBJ2-7; the D gene is possibly TRBD2 (6 bases). This CDR3 is built from 17 residues. Germline V gene data show CDR1 as LGHNA and CDR2 as YSLEER. The CDR3 region has the DNA TGCGCCAACAGCCAAGATCTTCGGGGGAATACCCTCTACGAGCAGTACTTC. It specifies CANSQDLRGNTLYEQYF.

This clonotype has just a few counts. The chain combines TRBV4-2 with TRBJ1-2; D uncertain. CDR1 and CDR2 (germline): LGHNA, YNFKEQ. V lost 4 bases and J 4 bases, leaving 19 bases between the germline ends. The CDR3 is 16 residues long. The CDR3 sequence is CASSPPDGATSYGYTF. The DNA for the CDR3 is TGTGCCAGCAGCCCACCGGACGGCGCTACGTCCTATGGCTACACCTTC.

Of note for this clonotype: The junction differs from germline at one of its ends, possibly a read error. This chain uses TRBV4-1 with TRBJ1-1; no clear D. The germline CDR1 and CDR2 sequences are MGHRA and YSYEKL. This CDR3 spans 16 amino acids. CDR3 DNA sequence: TGCGCCGGCAGCCAAGAAGTGGCCACCCGGAACACTGAAGCTTTCTTT. Translated: CAGSQEVATRNTEAFF.

This clonotype was found a few times. The gene calls are TRBV28 and TRBJ2-5, with 9 bases aligning to TRBD1. CDR1 MDHEN and CDR2 SYDVKM come from the germline V gene. This CDR3 is built from 16 residues. V lost 1 base, J lost 5 bases, and 8 bases stayed unmatched. CDR3: CASSLFSGTGLETQYF. The DNA for the CDR3 is TGTGCCAGCAGTTTATTCTCCGGGACAGGGTTGGAGACCCAGTACTTC. The full variable domain, with the rest looked up from reference TRBV28 and TRBJ2-5, is DVKVTQSSRYLVKRTGEKVFLECVQDMDHENMFWYRQDPGLGLRLIYFSYDVKMKEKGDIPEGYSVSREKKERFSLILESASTNQTSMYLCASSLFSGTGLETQYFGPGTRLLVL.

As for this clonotype: A read error may account for a junction end that differs from germline. The chain couples TRBV2 to TRBJ2-1; TRBD1 is a possible D gene (6 bases). Germline CDR1 reads SNHLY; CDR2 reads FYNNEI. The CDR3 spans 14 residues. The CDR3 region is CASGDRRKIDEQFF. CDR3 coding DNA: TGTGCCAGCGGTGACAGGCGGAAGATTGATGAGCAGTTCTTC.

The chain joins TRBV28 to TRBJ1-2, with a possible D match to TRBD1 (6 bases). Deletions cut 2 bases from V and 7 bases from J, with 14 bases between. The CDR3 spans 14 residues. Germline assignment: CDR1 MDHEN and CDR2 SYDVKM. CDR3 loop: CASSLAGEIGGYTF. CDR3 in DNA: TGTGCCAGCAGTTTAGCAGGGGAGATCGGTGGCTACACCTTC.

J is TRBJ2-1 and V is TRBV10-2; TRBD2 is a possible D gene (5 bases). Germline assignment: CDR1 WSHSY and CDR2 SAAADI. The CDR3 contains 12 residues. V lost 7 bases, J lost 7 bases, and 11 bases lay in between. The CDR3 sequence is CASTGIGNEQFF. The DNA of the CDR3 is TGCGCCAGCACCGGGATTGGGAATGAGCAGTTCTTC.

This clonotype was seen a handful of times. The genes are TRBV20-1 and TRBJ2-5, with unresolved D. V gave up 3 bases and J gave up 0 bases, with 5 bases separating them. The germline CDR1 and CDR2 sequences are DFQATT and SNEGSKA (reference sequence). The length of the CDR3 is 12 residues. This chain's CDR3 is CSASRHQETQYF. The CDR3 bases are TGCAGTGCTAGCAGGCACCAAGAGACCCAGTACTTC.

The J gene is TRBJ1-1, the V gene TRBV5-1; the D gene is possibly TRBD1 (5 bases). This CDR3 comprises 15 residues. Trimming removed 3 bases from V and 0 bases from J, with 12 bases in between. Germline CDR1 reads SGHRS; CDR2 reads YFSETQ. DNA for the CDR3: TGCGCCAGCAGCTGGTTTGGGACCGTGAACACTGAAGCTTTCTTT. Translating gives CASSWFGTVNTEAFF.

The sample holds a few counts of this clonotype. The chain couples TRBV29-1 to TRBJ2-1; the match to TRBD2 covers 7 bases. Germline assignment: CDR1 SQVTM and CDR2 ANQGSEA. Trimming cost V 2 bases and J 10 bases; bases outside gene matches: 5. The CDR3 runs 12 residues. The CDR3 protein is CSVEPGTNEQFF. The CDR3 nucleotides are TGCAGCGTTGAACCCGGGACTAACGAGCAGTTCTTC.

V is TRBV6-2 or TRBV6-3 and J is TRBJ2-3; perhaps D is TRBD1 or TRBD2 (5 bases each). The CDR3 loop spans 12 amino acids. CDR1 MNHEY and CDR2 SVGEGT come from the germline V gene. Trimming left V 2 bases short and J 8 bases short, with 8 bases between. The CDR3 is CASSYGGVTQYF. The DNA of the CDR3 is TGTGCCAGCAGTTACGGGGGAGTTACGCAGTATTTT.

The chain uses TRBV10-2 and TRBJ1-2; D remains ambiguous. Germline CDR1 is WSHSY and CDR2 is SAAADI. Trimming stripped 6 bases from V and 4 bases from J, with 12 bases between. The CDR3 has 13 amino acids. The CDR3 nucleotides read TGCGCCAGCAGCCAGACTCGGGGCTATGGCTACACCTTC. Encoded protein: CASSQTRGYGYTF.

This clonotype occurred a few times. The rearrangement joins TRBV7-2 to TRBJ2-7, with TRBD1 identical over 8 bases. J gave up 5 bases and V 5 bases, and 11 bases lay outside the gene matches. Germline CDR1 reads SGHTA; CDR2 reads FQGNSA. The CDR3 consists of 15 residues. CDR3 in amino acids: CASSTRMDRANEQYF. The DNA of the CDR3 is TGTGCCAGCAGCACCCGGATGGACAGGGCTAACGAGCAGTACTTC.

As to this clonotype: One junction end disagrees with the germline gene, perhaps due to a read error. V is TRBV9 and J is TRBJ2-5; D gene ambiguous. In germline, CDR1 is SGDLS, CDR2 YYNGEE. The CDR3 extends over 15 amino acids. CDR3 loop: CASGVQPDPQETQYF. In nucleotides, the CDR3 is TGTGCCAGCGGCGTCCAACCAGATCCTCAAGAGACCCAGTACTTC.